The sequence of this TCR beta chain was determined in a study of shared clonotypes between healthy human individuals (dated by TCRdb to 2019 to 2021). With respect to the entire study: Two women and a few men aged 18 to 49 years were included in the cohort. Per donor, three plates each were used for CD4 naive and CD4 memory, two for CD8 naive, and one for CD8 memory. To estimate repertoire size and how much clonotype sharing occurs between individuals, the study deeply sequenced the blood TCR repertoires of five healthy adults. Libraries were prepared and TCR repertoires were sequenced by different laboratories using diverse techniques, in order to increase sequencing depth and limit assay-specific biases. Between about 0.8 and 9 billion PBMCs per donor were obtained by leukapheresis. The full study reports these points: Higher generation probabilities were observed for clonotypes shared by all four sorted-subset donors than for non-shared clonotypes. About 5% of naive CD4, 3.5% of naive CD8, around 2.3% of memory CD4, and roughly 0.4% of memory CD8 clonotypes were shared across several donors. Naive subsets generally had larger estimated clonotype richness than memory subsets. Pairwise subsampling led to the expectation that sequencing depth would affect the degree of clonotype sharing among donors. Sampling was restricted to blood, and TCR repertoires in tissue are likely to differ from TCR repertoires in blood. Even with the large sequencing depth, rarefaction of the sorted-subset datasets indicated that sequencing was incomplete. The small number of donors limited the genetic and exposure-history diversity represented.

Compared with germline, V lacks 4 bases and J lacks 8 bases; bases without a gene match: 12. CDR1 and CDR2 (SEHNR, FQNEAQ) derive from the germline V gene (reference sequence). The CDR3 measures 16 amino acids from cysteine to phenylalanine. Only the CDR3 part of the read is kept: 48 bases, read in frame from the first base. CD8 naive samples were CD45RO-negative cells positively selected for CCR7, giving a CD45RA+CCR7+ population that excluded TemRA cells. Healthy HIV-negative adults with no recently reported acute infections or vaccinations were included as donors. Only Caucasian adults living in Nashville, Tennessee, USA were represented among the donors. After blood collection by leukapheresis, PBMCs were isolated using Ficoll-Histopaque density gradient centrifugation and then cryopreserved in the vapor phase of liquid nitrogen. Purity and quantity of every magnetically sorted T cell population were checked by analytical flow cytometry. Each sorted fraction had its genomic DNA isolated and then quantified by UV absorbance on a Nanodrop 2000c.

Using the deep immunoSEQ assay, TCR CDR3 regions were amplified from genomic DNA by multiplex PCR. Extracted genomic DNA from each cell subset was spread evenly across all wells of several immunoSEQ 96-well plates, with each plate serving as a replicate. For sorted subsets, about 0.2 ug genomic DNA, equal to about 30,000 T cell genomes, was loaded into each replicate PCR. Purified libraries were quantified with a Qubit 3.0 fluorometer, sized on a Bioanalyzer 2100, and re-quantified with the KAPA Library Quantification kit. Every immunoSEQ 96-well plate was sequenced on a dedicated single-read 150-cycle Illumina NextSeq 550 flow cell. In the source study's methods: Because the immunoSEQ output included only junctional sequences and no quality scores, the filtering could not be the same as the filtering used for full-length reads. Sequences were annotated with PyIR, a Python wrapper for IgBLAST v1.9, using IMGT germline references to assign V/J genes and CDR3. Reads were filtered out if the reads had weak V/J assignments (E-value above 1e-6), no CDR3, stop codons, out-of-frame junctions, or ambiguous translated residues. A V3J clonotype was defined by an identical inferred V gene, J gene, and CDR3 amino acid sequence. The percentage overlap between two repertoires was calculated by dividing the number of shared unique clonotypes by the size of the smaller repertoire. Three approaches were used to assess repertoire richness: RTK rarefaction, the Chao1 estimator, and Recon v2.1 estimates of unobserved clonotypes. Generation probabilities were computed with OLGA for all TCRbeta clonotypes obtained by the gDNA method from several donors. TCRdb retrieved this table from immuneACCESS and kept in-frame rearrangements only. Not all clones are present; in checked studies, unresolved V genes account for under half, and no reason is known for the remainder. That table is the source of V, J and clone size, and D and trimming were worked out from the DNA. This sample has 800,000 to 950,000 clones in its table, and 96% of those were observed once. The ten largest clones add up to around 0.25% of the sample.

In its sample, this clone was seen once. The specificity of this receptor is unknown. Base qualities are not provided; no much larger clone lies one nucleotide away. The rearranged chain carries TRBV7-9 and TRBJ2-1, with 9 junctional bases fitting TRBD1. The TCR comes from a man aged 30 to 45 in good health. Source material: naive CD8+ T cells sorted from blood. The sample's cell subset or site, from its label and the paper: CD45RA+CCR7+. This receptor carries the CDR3 CASSSNGQGFSDEQFF. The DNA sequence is TGTGCCAGCAGCTCAAACGGACAGGGGTTCTCGGATGAGCAGTTCTTC.